The entry below gives a single T cell receptor beta chain sequence along with its context. Antigen specificity is unknown. These data are taken from a study of PD-1 blockade in classical Hodgkin lymphoma. In the study overall: Nivolumab dosing for patients was 3 mg/kg, administered intravenously every 2 weeks.

Study findings and constraints: Exclusion was applied to patients who started nivolumab under 1 year after ASCT. Prior to therapy, complete responders displayed diversity much like that of newly diagnosed patients.

Time point of the sample: cycle 4 day 1 (C4D1), after 5 to 7 weeks of nivolumab. Every one of the patients relapsed after autologous stem cell transplantation (brentuximab vedotin exposure was variable). CD4+ T cells were purified from thawed PBMCs by magnetic negative selection. The protocol was immunoSEQ multiplex PCR, while the TCRdb copy is restricted to in-frame clones and leaves out a portion. The sample lists 25,000 or so clones, more than 80% occurring once. CDR3 length equals 14 residues. V was clipped by 4 bases and J by 9 bases, with 16 bases between them. CDR1 and CDR2 from the germline V gene are SGHAT and FQNNGV.

The chain recombines TRBV11-2 with TRBJ2-1; no firm D call. The sequence came from a human donor with classical Hodgkin lymphoma. Sequencing used CD4+ T cells from blood, obtained before the fourth cycle of nivolumab. The CDR3 coding sequence is TGTGCCAGCAGCTCTAGTCAGGCCATCGGTGAGCAGTTCTTC. Translation gives CASSSSQAIGEQFF.